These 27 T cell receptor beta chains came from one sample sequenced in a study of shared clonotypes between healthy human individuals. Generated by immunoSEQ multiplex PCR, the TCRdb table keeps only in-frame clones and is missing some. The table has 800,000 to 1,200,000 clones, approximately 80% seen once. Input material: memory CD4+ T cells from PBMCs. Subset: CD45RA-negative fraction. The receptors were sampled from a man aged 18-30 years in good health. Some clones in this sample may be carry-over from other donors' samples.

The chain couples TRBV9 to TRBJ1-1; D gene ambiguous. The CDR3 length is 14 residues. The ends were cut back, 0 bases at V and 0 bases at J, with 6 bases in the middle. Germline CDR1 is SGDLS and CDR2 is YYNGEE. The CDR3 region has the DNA TGTGCCAGCAGCGTAGACACACTGAACACTGAAGCTTTCTTT. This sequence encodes CASSVDTLNTEAFF.

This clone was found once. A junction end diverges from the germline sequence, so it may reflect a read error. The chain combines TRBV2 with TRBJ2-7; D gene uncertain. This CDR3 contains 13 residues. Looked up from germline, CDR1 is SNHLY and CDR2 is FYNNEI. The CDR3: CASYRQAVQELYF. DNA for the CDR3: TGTGCCAGCTATCGCCAGGCGGTACAAGAGCTGTACTTC.

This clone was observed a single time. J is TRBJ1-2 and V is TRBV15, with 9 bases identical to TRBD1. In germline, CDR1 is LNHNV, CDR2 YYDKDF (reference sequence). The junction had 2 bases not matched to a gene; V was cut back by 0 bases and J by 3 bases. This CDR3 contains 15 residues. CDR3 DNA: TGTGCCACCAGCAGAGAACAGGGGGCATACTATGGCTACACCTTC. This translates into CATSREQGAYYGYTF.

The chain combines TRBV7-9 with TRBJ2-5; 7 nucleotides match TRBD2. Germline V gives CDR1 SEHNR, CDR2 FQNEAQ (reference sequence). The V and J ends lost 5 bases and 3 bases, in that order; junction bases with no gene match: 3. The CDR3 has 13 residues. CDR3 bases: TGTGCCAGCAGCGTGGGAGGGAAAGAGACCCAGTACTTC. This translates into CASSVGGKETQYF.

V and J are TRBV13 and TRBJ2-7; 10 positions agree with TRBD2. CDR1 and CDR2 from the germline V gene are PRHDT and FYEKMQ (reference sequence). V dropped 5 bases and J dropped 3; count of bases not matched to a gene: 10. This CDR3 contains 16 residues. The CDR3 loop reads CASSNTPSGGIYEQYF. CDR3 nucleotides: TGTGCCAGCAGCAATACCCCTAGCGGGGGAATCTACGAGCAGTACTTC.

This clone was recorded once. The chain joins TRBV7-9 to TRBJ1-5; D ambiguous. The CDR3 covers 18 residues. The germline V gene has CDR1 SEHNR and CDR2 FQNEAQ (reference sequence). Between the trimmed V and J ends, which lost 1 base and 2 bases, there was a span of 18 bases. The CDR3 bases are TGTGCCAGCAGCTTAGTCCTTGGCAGACCCGCCCGCAATCAGCCCCAGCATTTT. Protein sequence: CASSLVLGRPARNQPQHF.

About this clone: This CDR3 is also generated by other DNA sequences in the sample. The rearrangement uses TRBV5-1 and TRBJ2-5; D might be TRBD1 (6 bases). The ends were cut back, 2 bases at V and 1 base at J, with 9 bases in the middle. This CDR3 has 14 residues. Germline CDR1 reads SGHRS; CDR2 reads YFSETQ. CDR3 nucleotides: TGCGCCAGCAGCTTAGGACAGAGCCAAGAGACCCAGTACTTC. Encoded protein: CASSLGQSQETQYF.

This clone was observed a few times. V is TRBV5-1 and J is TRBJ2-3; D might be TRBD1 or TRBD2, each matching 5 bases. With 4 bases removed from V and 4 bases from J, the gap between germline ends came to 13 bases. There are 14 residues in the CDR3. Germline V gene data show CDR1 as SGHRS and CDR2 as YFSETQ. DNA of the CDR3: TGCGCCAGCAGCCTGGGGGATGGGGCAGATACGCAGTATTTT. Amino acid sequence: CASSLGDGADTQYF.

The DNA of the CDR3 is TGCGCCAGCAGCTCGGGTGTGGGCGAAGGACAGCCCCAGCATTTT. Translating it yields CASSSGVGEGQPQHF. V usage is TRBV5-1 and J usage is TRBJ1-5, with unresolved D. CDR1 and CDR2 from the germline V gene are SGHRS and YFSETQ. The CDR3 is 15 residues long. V dropped 3 bases and J dropped 7 bases, with 17 bases sitting between them.

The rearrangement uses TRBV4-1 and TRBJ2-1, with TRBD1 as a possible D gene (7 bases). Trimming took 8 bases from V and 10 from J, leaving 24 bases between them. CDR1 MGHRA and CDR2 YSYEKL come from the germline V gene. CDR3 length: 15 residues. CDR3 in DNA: TGCGCCAGCGGGAGGACAGGTACCCAAGTGAGGGAGCAGTTCTTC. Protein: CASGRTGTQVREQFF.

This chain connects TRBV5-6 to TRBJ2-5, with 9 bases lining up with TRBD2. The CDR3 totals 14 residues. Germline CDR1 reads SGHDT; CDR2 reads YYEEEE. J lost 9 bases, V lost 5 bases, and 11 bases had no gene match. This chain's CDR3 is CASSGTSSPGAQYF. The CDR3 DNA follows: TGTGCCAGCAGTGGGACTAGCTCCCCGGGGGCCCAGTACTTC.

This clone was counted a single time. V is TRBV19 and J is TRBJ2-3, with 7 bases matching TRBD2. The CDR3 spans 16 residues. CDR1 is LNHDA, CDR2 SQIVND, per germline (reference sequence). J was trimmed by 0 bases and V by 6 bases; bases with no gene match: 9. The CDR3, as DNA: TGTGCCAGTAGGTCCCGCGGGAGCTGGAGCACAGATACGCAGTATTTT. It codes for CASRSRGSWSTDTQYF.

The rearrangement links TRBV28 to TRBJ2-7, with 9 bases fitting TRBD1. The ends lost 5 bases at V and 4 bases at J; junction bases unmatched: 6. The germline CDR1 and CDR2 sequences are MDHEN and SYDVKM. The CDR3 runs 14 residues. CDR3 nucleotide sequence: TGTGCCAGCAGTCCAGGGACAGGGTTTTACGAGCAGTACTTC. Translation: CASSPGTGFYEQYF.

The CDR3 nucleotides are TGTGCCATCAGTGATACAAGGGAAAAACTGTTTTTT. Its protein product is CAISDTREKLFF. The chain couples TRBV10-3 to TRBJ1-4; D call uncertain. V was clipped by 3 bases and J by 8 bases, with 7 bases between them. The CDR3 runs to 12 residues. Germline assignment: CDR1 ENHRY and CDR2 SYGVKD.

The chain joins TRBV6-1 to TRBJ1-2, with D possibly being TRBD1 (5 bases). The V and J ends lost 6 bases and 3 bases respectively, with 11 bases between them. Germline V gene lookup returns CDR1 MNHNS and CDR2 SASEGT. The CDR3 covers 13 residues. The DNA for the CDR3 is TGTGCCAGCAGCCCCCAACAGGACTATGGCTACACCTTC. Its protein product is CASSPQQDYGYTF.

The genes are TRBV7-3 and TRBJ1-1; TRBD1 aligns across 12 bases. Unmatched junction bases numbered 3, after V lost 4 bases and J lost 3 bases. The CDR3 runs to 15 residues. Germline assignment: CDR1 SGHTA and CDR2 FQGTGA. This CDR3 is CASSSGTGGDTEAFF. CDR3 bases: TGTGCCAGCAGCTCCGGGACAGGGGGCGACACTGAAGCTTTCTTT. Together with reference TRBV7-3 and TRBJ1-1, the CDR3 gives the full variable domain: GAGVSQTPSNKVTEKGKYVELRCDPISGHTALYWYRQSLGQGPEFLIYFQGTGAADDSGLPNDRFFAVRPEGSVSTLKIQRTERGDSAVYLCASSSGTGGDTEAFFGQGTRLTVV.

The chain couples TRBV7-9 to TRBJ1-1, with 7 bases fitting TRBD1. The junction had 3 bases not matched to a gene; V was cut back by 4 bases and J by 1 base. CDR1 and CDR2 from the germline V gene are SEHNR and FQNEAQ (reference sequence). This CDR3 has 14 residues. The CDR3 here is CASSWNRGNTEAFF. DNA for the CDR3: TGTGCCAGCAGCTGGAACAGGGGGAACACTGAAGCTTTCTTT.

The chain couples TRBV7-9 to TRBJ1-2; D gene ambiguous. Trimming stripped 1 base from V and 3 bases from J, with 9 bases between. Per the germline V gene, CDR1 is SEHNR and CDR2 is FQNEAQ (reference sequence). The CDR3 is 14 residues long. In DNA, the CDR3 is TGTGCCAGCAGCTTAGTCGGGGTAGACTATGGCTACACCTTC. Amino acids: CASSLVGVDYGYTF.

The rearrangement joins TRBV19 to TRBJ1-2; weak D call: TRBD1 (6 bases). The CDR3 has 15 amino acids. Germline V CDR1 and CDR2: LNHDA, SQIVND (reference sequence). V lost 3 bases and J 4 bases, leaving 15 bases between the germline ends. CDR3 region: CASSMLPGGAYGYTF. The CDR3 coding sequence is TGTGCCAGTAGTATGCTCCCCGGGGGCGCCTATGGCTACACCTTC.

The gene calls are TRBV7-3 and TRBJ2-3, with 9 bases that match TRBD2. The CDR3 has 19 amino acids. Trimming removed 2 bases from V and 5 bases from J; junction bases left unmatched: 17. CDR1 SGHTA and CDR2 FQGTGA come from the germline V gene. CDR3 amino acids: CASSLYVGTSLSGVDTQYF. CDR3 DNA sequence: TGTGCCAGCAGCTTATACGTTGGGACTAGCCTCTCCGGGGTAGATACGCAGTATTTT. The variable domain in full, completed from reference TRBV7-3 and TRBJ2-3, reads GAGVSQTPSNKVTEKGKYVELRCDPISGHTALYWYRQSLGQGPEFLIYFQGTGAADDSGLPNDRFFAVRPEGSVSTLKIQRTERGDSAVYLCASSLYVGTSLSGVDTQYFGPGTRLTVL.

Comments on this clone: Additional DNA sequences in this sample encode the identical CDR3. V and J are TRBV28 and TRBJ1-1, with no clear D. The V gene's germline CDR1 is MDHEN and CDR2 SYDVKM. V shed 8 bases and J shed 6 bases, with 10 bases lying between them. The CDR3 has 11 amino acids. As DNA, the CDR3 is TGTGCCAGCCGGGAAAGCTCTGAAGCTTTCTTT. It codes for CASRESSEAFF.

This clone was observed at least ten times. CDR3 DNA sequence: TGTGCCAGCAGCTTGGGTGGGGTACCGGGGAACACTGAAGCTTTCTTT. As protein: CASSLGGVPGNTEAFF. The rearrangement joins TRBV7-2 to TRBJ1-1; D gene uncertain. V gave up 3 bases and J gave up 1 base, with 15 bases separating them. The CDR3 loop spans 16 amino acids. Germline V gene data show CDR1 as SGHTA and CDR2 as FQGNSA.

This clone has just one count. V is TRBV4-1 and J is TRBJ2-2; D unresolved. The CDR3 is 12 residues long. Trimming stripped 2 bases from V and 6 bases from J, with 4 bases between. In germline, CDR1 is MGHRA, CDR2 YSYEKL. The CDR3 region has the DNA TGCGCCAGCAGCCAAATCCCCGGGGAGCTGTTTTTT. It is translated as CASSQIPGELFF.

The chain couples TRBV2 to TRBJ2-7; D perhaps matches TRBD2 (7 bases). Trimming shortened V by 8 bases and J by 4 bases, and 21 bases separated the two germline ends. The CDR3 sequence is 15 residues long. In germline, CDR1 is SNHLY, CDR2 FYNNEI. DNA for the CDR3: TGTGCCAGCGCTATGGGGGGGGCGCCCCGGTACGAGCAGTACTTC. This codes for CASAMGGAPRYEQYF.

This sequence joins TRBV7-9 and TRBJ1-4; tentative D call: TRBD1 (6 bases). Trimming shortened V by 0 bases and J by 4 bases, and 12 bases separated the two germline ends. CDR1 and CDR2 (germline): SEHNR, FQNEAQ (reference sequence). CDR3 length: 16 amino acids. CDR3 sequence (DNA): TGTGCCAGCAGCTTAGCAGGGGGGCCTGTTAATGAAAAACTGTTTTTT. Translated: CASSLAGGPVNEKLFF.

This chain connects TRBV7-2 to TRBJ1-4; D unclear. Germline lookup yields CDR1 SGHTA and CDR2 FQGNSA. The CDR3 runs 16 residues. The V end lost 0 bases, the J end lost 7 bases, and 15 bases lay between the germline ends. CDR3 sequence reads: CASSLALYRSPEKLFF. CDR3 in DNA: TGTGCCAGCAGCTTAGCGTTGTACCGCTCTCCTGAAAAACTGTTTTTT.

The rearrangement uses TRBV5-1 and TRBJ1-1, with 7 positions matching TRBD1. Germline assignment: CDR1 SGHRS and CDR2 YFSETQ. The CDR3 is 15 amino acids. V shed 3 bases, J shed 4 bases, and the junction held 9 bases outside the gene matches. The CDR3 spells CASSSKPSGGTEAFF. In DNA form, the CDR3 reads TGCGCCAGCAGCTCGAAACCTTCAGGGGGCACTGAAGCTTTCTTT.